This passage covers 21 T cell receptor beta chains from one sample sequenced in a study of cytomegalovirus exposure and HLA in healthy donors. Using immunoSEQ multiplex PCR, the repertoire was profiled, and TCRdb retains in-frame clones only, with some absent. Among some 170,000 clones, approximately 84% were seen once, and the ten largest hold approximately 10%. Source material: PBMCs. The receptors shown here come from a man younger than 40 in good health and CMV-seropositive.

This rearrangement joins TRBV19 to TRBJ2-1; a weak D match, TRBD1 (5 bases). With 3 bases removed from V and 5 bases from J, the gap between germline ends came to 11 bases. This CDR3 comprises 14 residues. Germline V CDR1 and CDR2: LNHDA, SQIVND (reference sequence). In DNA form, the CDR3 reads TGTGCCAGTAGTATCGTGGACACTAACAATGAGCAGTTCTTC. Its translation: CASSIVDTNNEQFF. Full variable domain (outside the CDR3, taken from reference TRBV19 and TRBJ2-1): DGGITQSPKYLFRKEGQNVTLSCEQNLNHDAMYWYRQDPGQGLRLIYYSQIVNDFQKGDIAEGYSVSREKKESFPLTVTSAQKNPTAFYLCASSIVDTNNEQFFGPGTRLTVL.

The CDR3 protein is CASSFSGSLTDTQYF. The CDR3 nucleotides read TGCGCCAGCAGCTTTAGCGGGAGCTTAACAGATACGCAGTATTTT. V usage is TRBV5-1 and J usage is TRBJ2-3, with 9 bases aligning to TRBD2. V trimming: 2 bases; J trimming: 3 bases; junction bases outside the gene matches: 4. CDR3 length: 15 amino acids. Germline V gene data show CDR1 as SGHRS and CDR2 as YFSETQ.

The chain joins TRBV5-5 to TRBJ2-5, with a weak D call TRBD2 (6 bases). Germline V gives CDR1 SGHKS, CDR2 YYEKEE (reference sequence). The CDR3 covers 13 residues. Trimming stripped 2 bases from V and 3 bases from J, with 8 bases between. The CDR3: CASSFGTEETQYF. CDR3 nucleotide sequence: TGTGCCAGCAGCTTTGGGACTGAAGAGACCCAGTACTTC.

This chain's CDR3 is CASSGTSGSEQYF. CDR3 nucleotide sequence: TGTGCCAGTAGCGGGACTAGCGGTTCCGAGCAGTACTTC. This chain connects TRBV19 to TRBJ2-7; 11 bases match TRBD2. The CDR3 runs 13 residues. With V trimmed by 6 bases and J by 6 bases, 4 bases remained unmatched. Per germline, CDR1 LNHDA and CDR2 SQIVND (reference sequence).

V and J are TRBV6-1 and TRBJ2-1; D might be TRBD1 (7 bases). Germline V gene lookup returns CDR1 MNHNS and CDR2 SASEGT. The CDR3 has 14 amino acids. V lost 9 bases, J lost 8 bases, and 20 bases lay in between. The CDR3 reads CASTGQLQRDEQFF. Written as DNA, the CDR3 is TGTGCCAGTACGGGACAGCTCCAGCGGGATGAGCAGTTCTTC.

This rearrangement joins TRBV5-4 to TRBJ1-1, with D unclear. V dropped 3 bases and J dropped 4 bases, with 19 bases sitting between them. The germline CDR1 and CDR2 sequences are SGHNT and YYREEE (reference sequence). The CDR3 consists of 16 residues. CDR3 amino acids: CASSSFWRPAGTEAFF. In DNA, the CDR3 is TGTGCCAGCAGCTCGTTCTGGAGACCCGCCGGCACTGAAGCTTTCTTT.

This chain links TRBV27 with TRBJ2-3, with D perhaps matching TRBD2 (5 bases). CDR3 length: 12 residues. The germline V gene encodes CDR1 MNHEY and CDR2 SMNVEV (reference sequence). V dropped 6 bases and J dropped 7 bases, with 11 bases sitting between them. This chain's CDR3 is CASRLGLHTQYF. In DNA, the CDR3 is TGTGCCAGCAGACTAGGCCTCCATACGCAGTATTTT.

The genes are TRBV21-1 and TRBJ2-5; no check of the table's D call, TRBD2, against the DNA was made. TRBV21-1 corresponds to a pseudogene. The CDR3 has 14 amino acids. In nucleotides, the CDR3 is TGTGCCAGCAGCCGCTCGCGGATTCAAGAGACCCAGTACTTC. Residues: CASSRSRIQETQYF.

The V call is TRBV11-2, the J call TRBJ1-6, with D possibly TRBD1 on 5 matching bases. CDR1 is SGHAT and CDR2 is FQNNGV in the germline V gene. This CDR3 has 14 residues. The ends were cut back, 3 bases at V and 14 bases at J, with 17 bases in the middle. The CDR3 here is CASSFTASGGALHF. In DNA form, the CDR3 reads TGTGCCAGCAGCTTTACGGCCTCCGGAGGGGCCCTCCACTTT. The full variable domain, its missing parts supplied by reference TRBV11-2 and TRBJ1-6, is EAGVAQSPRYKIIEKRQSVAFWCNPISGHATLYWYQQILGQGPKLLIQFQNNGVVDDSQLPKDRFSAERLKGVDSTLKIQPAKLEDSAVYLCASSFTASGGALHFGNGTRLTVT.

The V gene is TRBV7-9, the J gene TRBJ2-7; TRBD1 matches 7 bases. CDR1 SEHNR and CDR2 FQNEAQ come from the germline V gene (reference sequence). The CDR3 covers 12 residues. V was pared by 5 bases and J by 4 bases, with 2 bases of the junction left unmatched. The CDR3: CASSTTGYEQYF. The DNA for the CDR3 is TGTGCCAGCAGCACGACAGGGTACGAGCAGTACTTC.

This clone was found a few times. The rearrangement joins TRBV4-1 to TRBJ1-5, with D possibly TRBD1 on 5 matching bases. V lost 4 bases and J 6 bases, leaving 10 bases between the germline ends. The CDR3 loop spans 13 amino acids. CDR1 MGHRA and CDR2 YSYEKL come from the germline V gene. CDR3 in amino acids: CASSLETVQPQHF. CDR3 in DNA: TGCGCCAGCAGCCTTGAGACAGTTCAGCCCCAGCATTTT.

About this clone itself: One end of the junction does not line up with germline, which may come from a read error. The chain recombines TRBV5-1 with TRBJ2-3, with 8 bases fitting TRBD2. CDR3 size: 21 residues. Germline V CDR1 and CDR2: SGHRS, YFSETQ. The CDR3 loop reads CASSSKRERDFWPARGWSRIF. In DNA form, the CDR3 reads TGCGCCAGCAGCTCAAAGCGGGAGAGGGATTTTTGGCCTGCCCGGGGGTGGAGTCGTATTTTT.

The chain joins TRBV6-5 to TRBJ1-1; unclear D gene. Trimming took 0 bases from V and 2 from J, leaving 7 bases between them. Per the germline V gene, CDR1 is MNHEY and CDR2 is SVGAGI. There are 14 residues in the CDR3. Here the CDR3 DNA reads TGTGCCAGCAGTTACTCGAGTCCCAACACTGAAGCTTTCTTT. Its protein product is CASSYSSPNTEAFF.

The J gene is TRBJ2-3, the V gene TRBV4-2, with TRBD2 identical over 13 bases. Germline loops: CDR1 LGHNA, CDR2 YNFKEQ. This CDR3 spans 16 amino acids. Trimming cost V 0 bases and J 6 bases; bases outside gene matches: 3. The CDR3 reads CASSQDQLAGGDTQYF. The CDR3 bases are TGTGCCAGCAGCCAAGATCAACTAGCGGGAGGGGATACGCAGTATTTT.

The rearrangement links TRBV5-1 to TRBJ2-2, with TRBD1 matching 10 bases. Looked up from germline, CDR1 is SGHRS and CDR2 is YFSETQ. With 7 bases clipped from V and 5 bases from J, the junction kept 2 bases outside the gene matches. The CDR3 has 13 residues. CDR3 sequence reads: CASGTGVTGELFF. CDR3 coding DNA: TGCGCCAGCGGGACAGGGGTGACCGGGGAGCTGTTTTTT.

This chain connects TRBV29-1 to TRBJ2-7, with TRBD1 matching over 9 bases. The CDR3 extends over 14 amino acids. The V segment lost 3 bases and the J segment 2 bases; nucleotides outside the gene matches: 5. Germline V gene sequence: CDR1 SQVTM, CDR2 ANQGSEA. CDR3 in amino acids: CSVEETGGTYEQYF. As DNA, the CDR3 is TGCAGCGTTGAGGAAACAGGGGGCACCTACGAGCAGTACTTC.

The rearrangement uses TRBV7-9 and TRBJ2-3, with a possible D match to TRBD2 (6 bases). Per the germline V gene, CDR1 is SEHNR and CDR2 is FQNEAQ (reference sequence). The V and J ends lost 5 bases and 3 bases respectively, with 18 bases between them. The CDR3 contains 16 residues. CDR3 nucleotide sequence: TGTGCCAGCAGCGTTTTGGCGCGGGGAGGTACAGATACGCAGTATTTT. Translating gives CASSVLARGGTDTQYF.

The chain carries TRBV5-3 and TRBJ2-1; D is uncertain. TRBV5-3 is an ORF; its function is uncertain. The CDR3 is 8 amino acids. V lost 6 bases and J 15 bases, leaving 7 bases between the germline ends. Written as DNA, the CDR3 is TGTGCCAGAATCCGAGGGTTCTTC. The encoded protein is CARIRGFF.

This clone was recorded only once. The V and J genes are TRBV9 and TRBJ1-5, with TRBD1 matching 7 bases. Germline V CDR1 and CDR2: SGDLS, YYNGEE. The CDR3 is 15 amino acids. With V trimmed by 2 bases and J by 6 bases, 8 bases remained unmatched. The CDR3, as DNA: TGTGCCAGCAGCGTTACAGGGGCCATCCTTCAGCCCCAGCATTTT. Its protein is CASSVTGAILQPQHF.

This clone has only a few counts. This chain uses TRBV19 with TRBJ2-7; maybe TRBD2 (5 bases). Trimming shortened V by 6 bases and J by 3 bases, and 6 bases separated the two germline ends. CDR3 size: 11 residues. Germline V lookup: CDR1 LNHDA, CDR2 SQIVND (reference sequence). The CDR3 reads CASSRGYEQYF. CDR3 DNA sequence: TGTGCCAGTAGCCGGGGCTACGAGCAGTACTTC. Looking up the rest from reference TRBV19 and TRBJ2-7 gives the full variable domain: DGGITQSPKYLFRKEGQNVTLSCEQNLNHDAMYWYRQDPGQGLRLIYYSQIVNDFQKGDIAEGYSVSREKKESFPLTVTSAQKNPTAFYLCASSRGYEQYFGPGTRLTVT.

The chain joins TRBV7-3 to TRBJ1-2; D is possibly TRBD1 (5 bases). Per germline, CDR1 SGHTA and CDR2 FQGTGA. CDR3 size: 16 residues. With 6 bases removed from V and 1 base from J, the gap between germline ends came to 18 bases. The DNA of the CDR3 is TGTGCCAGCAGTCAACCGACGGGGGGTAATAACTATGGCTACACCTTC. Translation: CASSQPTGGNNYGYTF.